The 30 T cell receptor beta chains reported below all come from one sample, sequenced in a study of blood T cells in healthy people across ages. Using a J-beta primer mix together with a sample-barcoded 5' primer, a second PCR was run for roughly 7 to 11 cycles. TCRdb passed the 5' RACE reads through MiXCR, listing each CDR3 protein once. In the table there are 1.5 million to 1.8 million distinct CDR3 sequences, approximately 39% of which are singletons. What was sequenced was blood. These receptor sequences come from a woman aged 18-29 years in good health.

The CDR3 is CASTLDRASSYNEQFF. CDR3 bases: TGTGCCAGCACCCTAGATAGGGCGAGCTCCTACAATGAGCAGTTCTTC. This chain links TRBV13 with TRBJ2-1; D is undetermined. Germline V gene data show CDR1 as PRHDT and CDR2 as FYEKMQ (reference sequence). Trimming left V 7 bases short and J 0 bases short, with 16 bases between. The CDR3 is made up of 16 amino acids. Variable domain in full (rest from reference TRBV13 and TRBJ2-1): AAGVIQSPRHLIKEKRETATLKCYPIPRHDTVYWYQQGPGQDPQFLISFYEKMQSDKGSIPDRFSAQQFSDYHSELNMSSLELGDSALYFCASTLDRASSYNEQFFGPGTRLTVL.

The chain links TRBV9 to TRBJ1-1, with D tentatively TRBD1 (5 bases). The V end was cut by 4 bases, the J end by 2 bases, with 12 bases between. The CDR3 extends over 14 amino acids. Germline V gene sequence: CDR1 SGDLS, CDR2 YYNGEE. CDR3 in amino acids: CASSPPGDNTEAFF. DNA of the CDR3: TGTGCCAGCAGCCCTCCTGGGGACAACACTGAAGCTTTCTTT.

This clonotype was observed a handful of times. This may stem from a read error, because a much larger clone lies one nucleotide away. As DNA, the CDR3 is TGCAGTGCTAGAGACTCCGGACTAGCGGTCTACAATGAGCAGTACTTC. This translates into CSARDSGLAVYNEQYF. The rearrangement joins TRBV20-1 to TRBJ2-1, with TRBD2 matching over 10 bases. The J call could be wrong; TRBJ2-7 is a better fit for the DNA end. Germline CDR1 reads DFQATT; CDR2 reads SNEGSKA (reference sequence). CDR3 length: 16 residues.

This clonotype was counted ten times or more. The genes are TRBV12-3 or TRBV12-4 and TRBJ2-7; 8 bases line up with TRBD1. The V gene end was trimmed by 6 bases and the J gene end by 0 bases; junction bases not matched to a gene: 1. The CDR3 consists of 13 residues. The CDR3 coding sequence is TGTGCCAGCAGAGGGACAGGCTCCTACGAGCAGTACTTC. Encoded protein: CASRGTGSYEQYF.

The chain carries TRBV6-1 and TRBJ2-1, with D unresolved. Germline CDR1 and CDR2: MNHNS and SASEGT. This CDR3 is 13 amino acids long. V shed 8 bases and J shed 2 bases, with 10 bases lying between them. CDR3 in DNA: TGTGCCAGCCTTCAGGCCACCTACAATGAGCAGTTCTTC. Its protein product is CASLQATYNEQFF.

The chain couples TRBV28 to TRBJ1-5; the D is unclear. The CDR3 has 17 amino acids. V shed 6 bases and J shed 9 bases, with 27 bases lying between them. The germline gives CDR1 MDHEN, CDR2 SYDVKM. CDR3 amino acids: CASSSQEPGWKGPPQHF. CDR3 DNA sequence: TGTGCCAGCAGCAGTCAAGAGCCGGGTTGGAAGGGTCCGCCCCAGCATTTT.

Remarks on this clonotype: An end of the junction differs from the germline gene, which may be a read error. This chain's CDR3 is CAGSYSAGLETQYF. The CDR3 DNA reads as TGTGCCGGCAGTTACTCAGCGGGATTGGAGACCCAGTACTTC. The chain couples TRBV6-2 or TRBV6-3 to TRBJ2-5; 7 positions match TRBD2. The germline gives CDR1 MNHEY, CDR2 SVGEGT. CDR3 length: 14 residues.

This clonotype was counted between two and nine times. This chain uses TRBV6-2 or TRBV6-3 with TRBJ2-1; D not certain. The CDR3 covers 12 residues. Germline assignment: CDR1 MNHEY and CDR2 SVGEGT. V shed 2 bases and J shed 9 bases, with 8 bases lying between them. CDR3 coding DNA: TGTGCCAGCAGTTACAGGGTTGGTGAGCAGTTCTTC. Encoded protein: CASSYRVGEQFF.

This rearrangement joins TRBV20-1 to TRBJ2-3, with D unclear. Germline CDR1 and CDR2: DFQATT and SNEGSKA (reference sequence). V was clipped by 4 bases and J by 3 bases, with 8 bases between them. This CDR3 region has 12 residues. DNA of the CDR3: TGCAGTGCTATCAGGTTTACAGATACGCAGTATTTT. Encoded protein: CSAIRFTDTQYF.

The genes are TRBV15 and TRBJ2-1; TRBD2 agrees at 11 bases. The V gene end was trimmed by 3 bases and the J gene end by 3 bases; junction bases not matched to a gene: 4. The germline CDR1 and CDR2 sequences are LNHNV and YYDKDF (reference sequence). CDR3 length equals 16 residues. The CDR3 DNA reads TGTGCCACCAGCAGTCCGGGACTAGCGGACTACAATGAGCAGTTCTTC. It encodes CATSSPGLADYNEQFF. Looking up the rest from reference TRBV15 and TRBJ2-1 gives the full variable domain: DAMVIQNPRYQVTQFGKPVTLSCSQTLNHNVMYWYQQKSSQAPKLLFHYYDKDFNNEADTPDNFQSRRPNTSFCFLDIRSPGLGDTAMYLCATSSPGLADYNEQFFGPGTRLTVL.

This chain links TRBV20-1 with TRBJ1-5; possibly TRBD1 for D (5 bases). Germline assignment: CDR1 DFQATT and CDR2 SNEGSKA (reference sequence). V lost 3 bases and J lost 6, with 12 bases in between. The CDR3 spans 13 residues. As DNA, the CDR3 is TGCAGTGCTAGCGAGGAGGGGAGTCAGCCCCAGCATTTT. Its translation is CSASEEGSQPQHF.

This clonotype was observed a few times. This chain links TRBV3-1 with TRBJ2-1; D gene uncertain. Germline V gene data show CDR1 as LGHDT and CDR2 as YNNKEL (reference sequence). This CDR3 spans 15 amino acids. With 5 bases removed from V and 0 bases from J, the gap between germline ends came to 11 bases. Written as DNA, the CDR3 is TGTGCCAGCAGCTTCACCCTAAGCTCCTACAATGAGCAGTTCTTC. Amino acids: CASSFTLSSYNEQFF.

This clonotype was picked up many times. This rearrangement joins TRBV4-3 to TRBJ2-7; the D call may be TRBD1 or TRBD2 (5 bases each). Trimming took off 0 bases at V and 2 bases at J, with 17 bases between the two ends. Germline values: CDR1 LGHNA, CDR2 YSLEER. The CDR3 loop spans 17 amino acids. The CDR3 DNA sequence: TGCGCCAGCAGCCAAGATGCCCTCGAGAGGGGACCCTACGAGCAGTACTTC. Amino acids: CASSQDALERGPYEQYF.

This chain links TRBV29-1 with TRBJ2-5; TRBD1 agrees at 7 bases. CDR1 and CDR2 from the germline V gene are SQVTM and ANQGSEA. Trimming at V came to 7 bases and at J to 6 bases, leaving 11 bases not matched to a gene. The CDR3 sequence is 13 residues long. This chain's CDR3 is CSAKDRVMKTQYF. The DNA for the CDR3 is TGCAGCGCAAAAGACAGGGTTATGAAGACCCAGTACTTC.

The CDR3 is CASSLYTGGTGELFF. CDR3 bases: TGTGCCAGCAGTTTATATACAGGGGGAACCGGGGAGCTGTTTTTT. V usage is TRBV27 and J usage is TRBJ2-2, with 8 nucleotides matching TRBD1. V lost 1 base to trimming and J lost 5 bases; unmatched junction nucleotides: 3. Per germline, CDR1 MNHEY and CDR2 SMNVEV (reference sequence). The CDR3 is 15 amino acids.

A remark on this clonotype: This may come from a read error, since a much larger clone is one base off. The chain carries TRBV25-1 and TRBJ2-2; 12 nucleotides line up with TRBD2. Germline V gene data show CDR1 as MGHDK and CDR2 as SYGVNS. This CDR3 has 17 residues. CDR3 region: CAGSELAGGLSTGELFF. CDR3 coding DNA: TGTGCCGGCAGTGAGCTAGCGGGAGGGTTGAGCACCGGGGAGCTGTTTTTT.

J is TRBJ2-2 and V is TRBV6-4; tentatively, D is TRBD1 (6 bases). This CDR3 has 15 residues. Germline CDR1 is MRHNA and CDR2 is SNTAGT. Trimming removed 2 bases from V and 4 bases from J, with 11 bases in between. In DNA form, the CDR3 reads TGTGCCAGCAGTGACCAAGGGGGTGGCACCGGGGAGCTGTTTTTT. It yields the protein CASSDQGGGTGELFF.

This clonotype occurred once. The chain employs TRBV23-1 and TRBJ2-3; 9 nucleotides match TRBD2. TRBV23-1 is given ORF status, its function remaining uncertain. The CDR3 is 17 residues long. V lost 6 bases and J lost 4; bases outside the gene matches: 14. The CDR3 DNA follows: TGCGCCAGCAGCCAAGACCTAACGCGGGGGGGCGCAGATACGCAGTATTTT. This gives the protein CASSQDLTRGGADTQYF.

The chain carries TRBV12-3 or TRBV12-4 and TRBJ1-4; perhaps TRBD1 as D (6 bases). The CDR3 loop spans 14 amino acids. The V end was cut by 5 bases, the J end by 7 bases, with 14 bases between. CDR3 region: CASSINRAGEKLFF. The DNA for the CDR3 is TGTGCCAGCAGTATTAACAGGGCTGGTGAAAAACTGTTTTTT.

This clonotype has ten or more counts. The chain has TRBV27 and TRBJ2-5; D is unresolved. The CDR3 is 11 amino acids. With 5 bases removed from V and 11 bases from J, the gap between germline ends came to 12 bases. The germline CDR1 and CDR2 sequences are MNHEY and SMNVEV (reference sequence). This CDR3 reads CASSNYNEQYF. The DNA of the CDR3 is TGTGCCAGCAGTAATTACAATGAGCAGTACTTC.

This clonotype was found a few times. The chain employs TRBV11-2 and TRBJ2-6; D gene uncertain. Germline V gene sequence: CDR1 SGHAT, CDR2 FQNNGV. This CDR3 spans 20 amino acids. V was pared by 5 bases and J by 5 bases, with 28 bases between. CDR3: CASSPRTEKVWVMRANVLTF. The CDR3 DNA follows: TGTGCCAGCAGCCCCCGAACGGAAAAGGTTTGGGTTATGCGGGCCAACGTCCTGACTTTC.

The V and J genes are TRBV28 and TRBJ2-7; 8 bases are shared with TRBD1. CDR3 length: 11 amino acids. From germline, CDR1 is MDHEN and CDR2 SYDVKM. V gave up 10 bases and J gave up 7 bases; unmatched junction bases: 6. The CDR3 DNA reads as TGTGCCACCGACAGGGGCGATGAGCAGTACTTC. Residues: CATDRGDEQYF. Combining the CDR3 with reference TRBV28 and TRBJ2-7 gives the whole variable domain DVKVTQSSRYLVKRTGEKVFLECVQDMDHENMFWYRQDPGLGLRLIYFSYDVKMKEKGDIPEGYSVSREKKERFSLILESASTNQTSMYLCATDRGDEQYFGPGTRLTVT.

The rearrangement uses TRBV25-1 and TRBJ2-1; TRBD2 is a possible D gene (5 bases). V shed 2 bases and J shed 1 base, with 21 bases lying between them. CDR1 and CDR2 (germline): MGHDK, SYGVNS. The CDR3 is 19 residues long. CDR3: CASSEMGGSSLNSYNEQFF. The CDR3 nucleotides are TGTGCCAGCAGTGAAATGGGTGGGAGCAGTTTGAATTCCTACAATGAGCAGTTCTTC.

In this sample, this clonotype turned up once. The chain has TRBV12-3 or TRBV12-4 and TRBJ2-2, with a weak D call TRBD1 (5 bases). The CDR3 has 15 residues. The V end lost 5 bases, the J end lost 0 bases, and 10 bases lay between the germline ends. CDR3 residues: CASSPRVANTGELFF. The CDR3 coding sequence is TGTGCCAGCAGTCCCAGGGTAGCGAACACCGGGGAGCTGTTTTTT.

This chain joins TRBV6-2 or TRBV6-3 and TRBJ2-7, with 15 nucleotides matching TRBD2. Germline CDR1 MNHEY, CDR2 SVGEGT. J was trimmed by 7 bases and V by 2 bases; bases with no gene match: 15. The CDR3 has 19 amino acids. The CDR3 loop is CASSYLIARGLAGGGEQYF. The CDR3 nucleotides are TGTGCCAGCAGTTACCTTATTGCTCGGGGACTAGCGGGGGGAGGTGAGCAGTACTTC.

This clonotype has more than one count but fewer than ten. The chain has TRBV29-1 and TRBJ2-1; 16 positions match TRBD2. Per germline, CDR1 SQVTM and CDR2 ANQGSEA. This CDR3 is 13 amino acids long. J was trimmed by 15 bases and V by 6 bases; bases with no gene match: 8. The CDR3 DNA reads as TGCAGCGTGCTGGGACTAGCGGGAGGGCTGTTGTTCTTC. Encoded protein: CSVLGLAGGLLFF.

A few counts support this clonotype. The J gene is TRBJ2-1, the V gene TRBV20-1; the match to TRBD2 covers 8 bases. V trimming: 0 bases; J trimming: 3 bases; junction bases outside the gene matches: 7. Germline V gene data show CDR1 as DFQATT and CDR2 as SNEGSKA (reference sequence). The CDR3 is 16 residues long. The CDR3 DNA reads as TGCAGTGCTAGAGATCCCACTAGCGGAGGCTACAATGAGCAGTTCTTC. This codes for CSARDPTSGGYNEQFF.

J is TRBJ2-3 and V is TRBV6-1, with 7 bases matching TRBD1. The CDR3 runs to 13 residues. J gave up 5 bases and V 7 bases, and 6 bases lay outside the gene matches. The germline gives CDR1 MNHNS, CDR2 SASEGT. The CDR3 here is CASKKGAQDTQYF. The CDR3 region has the DNA TGTGCCAGCAAGAAGGGGGCGCAAGATACGCAGTATTTT.

This clonotype was observed at least ten times. The rearrangement joins TRBV21-1 to TRBJ2-3; TRBD1 is taken as the D call from the table, unchecked against the DNA. TRBV21-1 is assigned pseudogene status. This CDR3 region has 13 residues. The CDR3 protein is CASSDRNTDTQYF. Written as DNA, the CDR3 is TGTGCCAGCAGCGACAGGAACACAGATACGCAGTATTTT.

The chain combines TRBV7-2 with TRBJ1-1; 9 bases are shared with TRBD1. Per germline, CDR1 SGHTA and CDR2 FQGNSA. The CDR3 extends over 15 amino acids. Unmatched junction bases numbered 7, after V lost 5 bases and J lost 3 bases. CDR3 protein: CASSIRQGGHTEAFF. In DNA form, the CDR3 reads TGTGCCAGCAGCATACGACAGGGGGGACACACTGAAGCTTTCTTT.